Detailed here is one T cell receptor (beta chain). These data originate in a study of blood T cell repertoires in COVID-19. Germline-derived CDR1 and CDR2 are SGHNT and YYREEE (reference sequence). With 4 bases removed from V and 4 bases from J, the gap between germline ends came to 17 bases. The CDR3 has 15 residues. TCRdb's copy holds only in-frame clones and misses some; the assay was immunoSEQ multiplex PCR. In the table there are tens of thousands of clones, roughly 89% of which are singletons. Sequenced sample: peripheral blood. The V gene is TRBV5-4, the J gene TRBJ1-2; maybe TRBD1 (5 bases). The sequence was collected from a man older than 75 with acute or convalescent COVID-19. This CDR3 is CASSPLGGGSYGYTF. The DNA for the CDR3 is TGTGCCAGCAGCCCGTTGGGCGGGGGAAGCTATGGCTACACCTTC.